This T cell receptor beta chain comes out of a study of early T cells in non-severe SARS-CoV-2 infection. The wider study: Bulk RNA taken from unsorted whole blood was sequenced, leaving chains unpaired.

This clonotype was counted between two and nine times. Its antigen is currently unknown. MiXCR was run by TCRdb on the 5' RACE reads, yielding one entry per CDR3 protein. The repertoire includes some 77,000 distinct CDR3 sequences, 9.5% to 15% of them detected once, and less than 1.5% sits in the top ten. General study points: The matching step, a VDJdb search, favored anti-spike CD8 responses and missed private and CD4 specificities.

J gave up 2 bases and V 4 bases, and 9 bases lay outside the gene matches. The germline CDR1 and CDR2 sequences are MNHNY and SVGAGI (reference sequence). The CDR3 loop spans 16 amino acids. This TCR was sampled from an adult who was a healthcare worker with PCR-confirmed SARS-CoV-2 infection or an uninfected control (not recorded which). The rearrangement uses TRBV6-6 and TRBJ2-7, with 9 bases identical to TRBD1. Sequencing was carried out using whole blood. The CDR3 region has the DNA TGTGCCAGCAGTTCCCCGGAGGACAGGGGTACCTACGAGCAGTACTTC. Residues: CASSSPEDRGTYEQYF.